This paragraph covers one T cell receptor beta chain sequence. Its target is not known. The data derive from a study of T-cell memory formation after mild COVID-19. Overall study results and limits: Researchers could not confirm that second-wave clones peaking on day 37 targeted SARS-CoV-2.

In germline, CDR1 is SGHRS, CDR2 YFSETQ. The CDR3 runs 15 residues. The V gene end was trimmed by 3 bases and the J gene end by 4 bases; junction bases not matched to a gene: 4. Constant-segment primers were used for 5'RACE, and the resulting TCR alpha and TCR beta cDNA libraries carried sample barcodes and UMIs. TCRdb ran MiXCR on the 5' RACE reads and lists one entry per CDR3 protein. This table has 100,000 to 130,000 distinct CDR3 sequences, roughly a sixth appearing once. The specimen was PBMCs or a T cell subset sorted from them (not recorded which). The clonotype was recovered from a man aged 18 to 29 who had mild COVID-19 (a few samples of this study predate the infection). Cell type and time point are not known. The rearrangement joins TRBV5-1 to TRBJ2-1; 10 bases map to TRBD1. The CDR3 region is CASSSTGGGYNEQFF. The CDR3 DNA reads TGCGCCAGCAGCTCGACAGGGGGCGGGTACAATGAGCAGTTCTTC.